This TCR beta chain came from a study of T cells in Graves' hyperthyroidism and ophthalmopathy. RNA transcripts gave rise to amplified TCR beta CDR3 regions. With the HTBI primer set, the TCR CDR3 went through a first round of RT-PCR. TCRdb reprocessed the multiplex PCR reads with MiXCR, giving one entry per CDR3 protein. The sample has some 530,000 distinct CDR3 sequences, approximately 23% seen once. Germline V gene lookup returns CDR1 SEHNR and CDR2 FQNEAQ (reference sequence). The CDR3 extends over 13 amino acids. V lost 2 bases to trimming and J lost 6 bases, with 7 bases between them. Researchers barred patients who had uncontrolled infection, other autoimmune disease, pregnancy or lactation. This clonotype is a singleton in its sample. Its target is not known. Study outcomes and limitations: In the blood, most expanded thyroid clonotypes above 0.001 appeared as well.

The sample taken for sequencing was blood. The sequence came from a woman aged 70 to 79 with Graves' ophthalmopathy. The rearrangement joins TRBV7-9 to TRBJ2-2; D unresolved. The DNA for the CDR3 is TGTGCCAGCAGCTTACTGGAGTCCGGGGAGCTGTTTTTT. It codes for CASSLLESGELFF.